This TCR beta chain was captured in a study of control samples from healthy donors and cancer patients. The J segment lost 5 bases and the V segment lost 1 base, leaving 9 bases of the junction unmatched. The CDR3 has 17 amino acids. Germline loops: CDR1 SGHTA, CDR2 FQGTGA. Libraries were prepared by immunoSEQ multiplex PCR; TCRdb keeps only in-frame clonotypes and omits some of them. Altogether roughly 100,000 clones are present, 80% to 90% being singletons, with the ten largest covering over 10%. This sequence was found in a woman aged 50 to 60 in good health. V gene TRBV7-3 combines with J gene TRBJ2-2, with 8 positions matching TRBD1. Sequenced material: blood. CDR3 region: CASSLKPGGMGTGELFF. The CDR3 coding sequence is TGTGCCAGCAGCTTAAAGCCAGGGGGCATGGGAACCGGGGAGCTGTTTTTT.